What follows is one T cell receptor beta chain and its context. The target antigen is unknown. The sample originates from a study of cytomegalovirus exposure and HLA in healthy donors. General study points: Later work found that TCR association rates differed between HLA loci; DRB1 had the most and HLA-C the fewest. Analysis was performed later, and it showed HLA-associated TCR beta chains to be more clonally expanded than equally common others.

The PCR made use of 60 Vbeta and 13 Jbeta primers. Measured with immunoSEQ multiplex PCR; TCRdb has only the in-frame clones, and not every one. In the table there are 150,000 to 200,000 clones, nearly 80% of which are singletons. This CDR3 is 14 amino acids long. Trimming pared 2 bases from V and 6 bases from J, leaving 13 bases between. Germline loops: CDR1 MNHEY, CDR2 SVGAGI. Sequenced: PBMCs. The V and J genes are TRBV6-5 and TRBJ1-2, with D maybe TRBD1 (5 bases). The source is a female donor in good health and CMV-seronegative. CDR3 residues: CASSYGAGWDGYTF. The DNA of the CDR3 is TGTGCCAGCAGTTACGGGGCAGGGTGGGATGGCTACACCTTC.